This entry lists 8 T cell receptor beta chains sequenced from one sample in a study of tumor-infiltrating lymphocytes in glioblastoma multiforme. Multiple V-beta primers and a C-beta primer amplified TCRB from RNA. MiXCR, run by TCRdb on the multiplex PCR reads, gives a single entry per CDR3 protein. The top ten clones hold around 30% of a sample with under 15,000 distinct CDR3 sequences, almost 65% of them seen once. Sequenced material: brain tumor tissue. These receptors all stem from a male donor with glioblastoma.

The J gene is TRBJ1-1, the V gene TRBV29-1, with D uncertain. Trimming pared 6 bases from V and 3 bases from J, leaving 8 bases between. CDR3 size: 11 residues. CDR1 SQVTM and CDR2 ANQGSEA come from the germline V gene. Here the CDR3 reads CSVVRDTEAFF. The CDR3 nucleotides are TGCAGCGTCGTTAGAGACACTGAAGCTTTCTTT.

A note on this clonotype: One base away lies a much larger clone, so this may be a sequencing read error. This CDR3 fails to terminate in the conserved phenylalanine or tryptophan, so it likely reflects a read error. V and J are TRBV5-4 and TRBJ1-1, with D maybe TRBD1 (5 bases). Between the trimmed V and J ends, which lost 0 bases and 5 bases, there was a span of 14 bases. The CDR3 runs 15 residues. Germline CDR1 and CDR2: SGHNT and YYREEE (reference sequence). The CDR3 reads CASSLGKQGSTEAFS. CDR3 nucleotide sequence: TGTGCCAGCAGCTTGGGCAAGCAGGGCTCAACTGAAGCTTTCTCT.

In regard to this clonotype: One junction end does not reproduce the germline sequence, and a read error may be involved. The chain uses TRBV20-1 and TRBJ2-3, with D maybe TRBD1 (6 bases). Germline assignment: CDR1 DFQATT and CDR2 SNEGSKA (reference sequence). The length of the CDR3 is 15 residues. The chain's CDR3 is CSAHSSGDITDTQCF. CDR3 DNA: TGCAGTGCACATAGCTCAGGGGATATCACAGATACGCAGTGTTTT.

The gene calls are TRBV11-2 and TRBJ2-7; D is unclear. This CDR3 region has 13 residues. Germline V lookup: CDR1 SGHAT, CDR2 FQNNGV. V shed 2 bases and J shed 6 bases, with 11 bases lying between them. This chain's CDR3 is CASSLRVIPEQYF. The CDR3 nucleotides read TGTGCCAGCAGCTTAAGGGTTATCCCCGAGCAGTACTTC.

The V gene is TRBV7-9, the J gene TRBJ1-2, with D perhaps TRBD1 (6 bases). CDR1 SEHNR and CDR2 FQNEAQ come from the germline V gene (reference sequence). Trimming cost V 4 bases and J 2 bases, with 20 bases left between them. The CDR3 sequence is 17 residues long. The CDR3 here is CASSSDGHTGSNYGYTF. CDR3 coding DNA: TGTGCCAGCAGCTCAGATGGGCATACAGGGTCGAACTATGGCTACACCTTC.

The chain combines TRBV20-1 with TRBJ2-3; 7 bases align to TRBD2. Germline values: CDR1 DFQATT, CDR2 SNEGSKA (reference sequence). The CDR3 totals 16 residues. The V segment lost 7 bases and the J segment 4 bases; nucleotides outside the gene matches: 17. The CDR3 sequence is CSVTPTSRSVSDTQYF. The CDR3, as DNA: TGCAGTGTTACTCCGACTAGCAGGAGCGTATCAGATACGCAGTATTTT.

Points on this clonotype: A much larger clone differs by one base, so this may be a read error. The chain is built from TRBV23-1 and TRBJ2-7, with D hard to call. TRBV23-1 is an ORF for which the function is uncertain. The V end lost 11 bases, the J end lost 3 bases, and 26 bases lay between the germline ends. The CDR3 totals 16 residues. The CDR3 nucleotides read TGCGCCTCCCTTGGTGGGGTCCCCCTTCCCCACTACGAGCAGTACTTC. Its protein product is CASLGGVPLPHYEQYF.

This clonotype has only one observation. The CDR3 does not end in the conserved phenylalanine or tryptophan, so this is likely a read error. CDR3 amino acids: CASSLETVHNEQFL. For the CDR3, the DNA is TGTGCCAGCAGTCTAGAGACAGTACACAATGAGCAGTTCCTC. This chain connects TRBV6-1 to TRBJ2-1, with D possibly matching TRBD1 (5 bases). Germline loops: CDR1 MNHNS, CDR2 SASEGT. The CDR3 sequence is 14 residues long. Trimming took off 5 bases at V and 5 bases at J, with 13 bases between the two ends.